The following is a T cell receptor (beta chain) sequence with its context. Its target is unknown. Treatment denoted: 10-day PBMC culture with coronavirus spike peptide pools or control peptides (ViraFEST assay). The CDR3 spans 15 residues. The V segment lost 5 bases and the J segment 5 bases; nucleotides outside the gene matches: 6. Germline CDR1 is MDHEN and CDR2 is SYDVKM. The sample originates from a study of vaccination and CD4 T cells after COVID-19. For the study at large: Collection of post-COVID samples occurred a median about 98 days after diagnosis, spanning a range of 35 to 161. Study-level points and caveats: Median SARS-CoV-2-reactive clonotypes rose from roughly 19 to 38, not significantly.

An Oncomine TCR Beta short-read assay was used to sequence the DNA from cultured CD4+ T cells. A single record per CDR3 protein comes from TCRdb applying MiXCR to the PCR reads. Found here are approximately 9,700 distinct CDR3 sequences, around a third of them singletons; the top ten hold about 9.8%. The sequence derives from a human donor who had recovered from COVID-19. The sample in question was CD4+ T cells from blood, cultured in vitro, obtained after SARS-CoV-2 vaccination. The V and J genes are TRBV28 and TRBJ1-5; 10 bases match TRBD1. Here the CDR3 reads CASSPDRGTDQPQHF. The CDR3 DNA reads TGTGCCAGCAGTCCGGACAGGGGGACGGATCAGCCCCAGCATTTT.